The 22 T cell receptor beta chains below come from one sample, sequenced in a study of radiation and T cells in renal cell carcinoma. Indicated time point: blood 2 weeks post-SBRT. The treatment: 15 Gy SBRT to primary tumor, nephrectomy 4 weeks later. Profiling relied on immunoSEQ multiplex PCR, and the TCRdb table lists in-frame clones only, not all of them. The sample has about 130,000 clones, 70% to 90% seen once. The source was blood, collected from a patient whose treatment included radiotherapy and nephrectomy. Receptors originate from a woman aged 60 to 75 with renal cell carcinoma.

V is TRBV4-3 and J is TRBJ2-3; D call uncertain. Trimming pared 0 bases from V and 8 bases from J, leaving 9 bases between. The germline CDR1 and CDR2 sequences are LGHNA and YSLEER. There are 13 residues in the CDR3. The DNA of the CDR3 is TGCGCCAGCAGCCAAGATCTGGGCCTTACGCAGTATTTT. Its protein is CASSQDLGLTQYF.

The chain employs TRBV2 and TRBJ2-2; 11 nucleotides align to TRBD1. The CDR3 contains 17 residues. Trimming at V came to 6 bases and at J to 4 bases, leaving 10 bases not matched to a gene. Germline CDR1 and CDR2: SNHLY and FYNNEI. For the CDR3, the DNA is TGTGCCAGCAGCTACGACTTCGGGACAGGGGGCACCGGGGAGCTGTTTTTT. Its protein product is CASSYDFGTGGTGELFF.

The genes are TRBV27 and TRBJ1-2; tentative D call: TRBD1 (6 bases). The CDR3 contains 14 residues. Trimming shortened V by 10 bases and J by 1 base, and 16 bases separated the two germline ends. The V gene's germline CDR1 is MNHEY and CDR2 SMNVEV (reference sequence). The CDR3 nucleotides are TGTGCCACCCGTCCGGGGGGGCTTAACTATGGCTACACCTTC. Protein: CATRPGGLNYGYTF.

Here the CDR3 reads CASSQAGDRFSLYF. DNA of the CDR3: TGCGCCAGCAGCCAGGCGGGGGACAGGTTCTCCCTATATTTT. The chain carries TRBV4-3 and TRBJ1-3, with 8 bases aligning to TRBD1. The CDR3 totals 14 residues. Germline CDR1 LGHNA, CDR2 YSLEER. Losses at the gene ends were 3 bases for V and 14 bases for J; bases not matched to a gene: 12.

CDR3 bases: TGTGCCAGCAGCCCTAGGCAGCCTGAAGCTTTCTTT. The encoded protein is CASSPRQPEAFF. The rearrangement uses TRBV28 and TRBJ1-1; no reliable D call. CDR3 length: 12 residues. V gave up 6 bases and J gave up 6 bases, with 11 bases separating them. The germline CDR1 and CDR2 sequences are MDHEN and SYDVKM.

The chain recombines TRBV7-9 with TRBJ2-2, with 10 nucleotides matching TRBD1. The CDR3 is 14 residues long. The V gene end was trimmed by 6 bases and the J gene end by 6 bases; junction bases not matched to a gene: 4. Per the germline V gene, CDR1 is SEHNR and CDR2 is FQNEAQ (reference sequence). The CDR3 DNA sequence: TGTGCCAGCAGACTCGACAGGGGGCCCGGGGAGCTGTTTTTT. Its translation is CASRLDRGPGELFF.

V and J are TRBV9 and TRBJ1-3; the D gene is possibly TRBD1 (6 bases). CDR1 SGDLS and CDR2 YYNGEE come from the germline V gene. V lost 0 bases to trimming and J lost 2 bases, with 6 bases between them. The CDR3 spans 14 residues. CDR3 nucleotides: TGTGCCAGCAGCGTAGACAGGGCTGGAAACACCATATATTTT. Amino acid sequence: CASSVDRAGNTIYF.

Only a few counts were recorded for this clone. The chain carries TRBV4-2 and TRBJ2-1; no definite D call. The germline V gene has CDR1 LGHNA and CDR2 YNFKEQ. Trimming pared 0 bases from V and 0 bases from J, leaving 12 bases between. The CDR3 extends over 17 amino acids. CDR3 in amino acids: CASSQDNGYRSYNEQFF. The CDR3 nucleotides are TGTGCCAGCAGCCAAGATAACGGTTATCGCTCCTACAATGAGCAGTTCTTC.

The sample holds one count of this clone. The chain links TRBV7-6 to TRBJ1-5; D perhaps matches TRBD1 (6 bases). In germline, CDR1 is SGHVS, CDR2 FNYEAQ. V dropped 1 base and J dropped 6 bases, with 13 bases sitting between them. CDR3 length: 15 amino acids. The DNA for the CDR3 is TGTGCCAGCAGCTTAGAACAGGGAATGAGTCAGCCCCAGCATTTT. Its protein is CASSLEQGMSQPQHF. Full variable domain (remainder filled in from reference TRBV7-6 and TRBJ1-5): GAGVSQSPRYKVTKRGQDVALRCDPISGHVSLYWYRQALGQGPEFLTYFNYEAQQDKSGLPNDRFSAERPEGSISTLTIQRTEQRDSAMYRCASSLEQGMSQPQHFGDGTRLSIL.

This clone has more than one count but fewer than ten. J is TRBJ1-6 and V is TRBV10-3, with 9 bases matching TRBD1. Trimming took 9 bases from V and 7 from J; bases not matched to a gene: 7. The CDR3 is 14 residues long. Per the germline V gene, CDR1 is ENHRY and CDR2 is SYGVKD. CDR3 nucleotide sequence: TGTGCCATGAGGGGCGGGACAGGGAATTCACCCCTCCACTTT. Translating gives CAMRGGTGNSPLHF.

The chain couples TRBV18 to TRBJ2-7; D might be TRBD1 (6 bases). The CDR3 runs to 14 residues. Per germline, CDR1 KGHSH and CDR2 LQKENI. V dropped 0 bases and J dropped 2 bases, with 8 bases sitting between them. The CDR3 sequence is CASSPPDRAYEQYF. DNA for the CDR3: TGTGCCAGCTCACCACCGGACAGAGCCTACGAGCAGTACTTC.

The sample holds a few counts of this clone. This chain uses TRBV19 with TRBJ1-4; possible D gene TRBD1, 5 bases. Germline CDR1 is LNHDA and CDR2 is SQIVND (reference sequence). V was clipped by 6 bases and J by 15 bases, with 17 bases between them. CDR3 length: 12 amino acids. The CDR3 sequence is CASRAVGQGMFF. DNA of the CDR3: TGTGCCAGTAGGGCAGTGGGGCAGGGTATGTTTTTT.

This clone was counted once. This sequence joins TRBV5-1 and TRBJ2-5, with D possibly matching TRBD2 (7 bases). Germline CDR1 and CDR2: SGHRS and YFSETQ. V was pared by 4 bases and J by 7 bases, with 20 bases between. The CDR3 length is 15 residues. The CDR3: CASSVGGLEIVTQYF. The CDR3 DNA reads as TGCGCCAGCAGCGTCGGGGGGCTTGAGATTGTGACCCAGTACTTC. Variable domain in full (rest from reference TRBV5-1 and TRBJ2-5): KAGVTQTPRYLIKTRGQQVTLSCSPISGHRSVSWYQQTPGQGLQFLFEYFSETQRNKGNFPGRFSGRQFSNSRSEMNVSTLELGDSALYLCASSVGGLEIVTQYFGPGTRLLVL.

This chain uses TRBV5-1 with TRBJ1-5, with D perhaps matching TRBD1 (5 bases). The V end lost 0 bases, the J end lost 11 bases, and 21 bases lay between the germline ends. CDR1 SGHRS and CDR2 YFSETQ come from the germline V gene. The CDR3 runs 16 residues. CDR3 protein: CASSLAETNEIRAQHF. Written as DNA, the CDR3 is TGCGCCAGCAGCTTGGCCGAGACTAACGAGATCAGGGCCCAGCATTTT.

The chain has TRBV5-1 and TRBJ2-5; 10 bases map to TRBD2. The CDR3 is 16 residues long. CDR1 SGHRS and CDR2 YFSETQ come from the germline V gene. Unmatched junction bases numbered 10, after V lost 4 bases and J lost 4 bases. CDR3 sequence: CASSPEPSGGAETQYF. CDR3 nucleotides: TGCGCCAGCAGCCCCGAACCAAGCGGGGGGGCAGAGACCCAGTACTTC.

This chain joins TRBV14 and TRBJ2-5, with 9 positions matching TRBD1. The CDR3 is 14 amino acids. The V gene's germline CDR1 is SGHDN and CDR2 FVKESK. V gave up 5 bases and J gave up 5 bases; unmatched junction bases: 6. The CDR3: CASSWDRVSETQYF. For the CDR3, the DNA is TGTGCCAGCAGCTGGGACAGGGTTTCTGAGACCCAGTACTTC.

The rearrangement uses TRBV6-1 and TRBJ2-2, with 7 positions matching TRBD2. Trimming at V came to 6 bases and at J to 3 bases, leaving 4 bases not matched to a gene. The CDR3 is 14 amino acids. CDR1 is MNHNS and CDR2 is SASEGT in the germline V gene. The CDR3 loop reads CASRGLGYTGELFF. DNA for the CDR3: TGTGCCAGCAGAGGACTAGGGTACACCGGGGAGCTGTTTTTT.

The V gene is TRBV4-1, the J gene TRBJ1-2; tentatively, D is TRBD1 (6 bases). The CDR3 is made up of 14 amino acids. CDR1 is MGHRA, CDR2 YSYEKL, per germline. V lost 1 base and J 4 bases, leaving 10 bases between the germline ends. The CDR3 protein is CASSQAEGGYGYTF. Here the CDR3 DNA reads TGCGCCAGCAGCCAAGCGGAGGGGGGCTATGGCTACACCTTC.

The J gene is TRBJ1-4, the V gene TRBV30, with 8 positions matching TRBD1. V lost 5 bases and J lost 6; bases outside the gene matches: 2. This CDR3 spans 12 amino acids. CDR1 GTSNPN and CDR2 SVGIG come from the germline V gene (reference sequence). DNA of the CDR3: TGTGCCTGGGGACAGGGTGATGAAAAACTGTTTTTT. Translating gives CAWGQGDEKLFF.

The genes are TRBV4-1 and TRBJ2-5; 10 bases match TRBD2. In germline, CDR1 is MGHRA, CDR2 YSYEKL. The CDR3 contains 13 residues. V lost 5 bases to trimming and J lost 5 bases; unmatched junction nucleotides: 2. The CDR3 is CASSMGLAETQYF. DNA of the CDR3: TGCGCCAGCAGCATGGGACTAGCGGAGACCCAGTACTTC.

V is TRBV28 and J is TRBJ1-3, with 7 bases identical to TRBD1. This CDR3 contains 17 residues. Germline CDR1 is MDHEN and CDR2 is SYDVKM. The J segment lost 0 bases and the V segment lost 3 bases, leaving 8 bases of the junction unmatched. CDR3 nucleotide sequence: TGTGCCAGCAGTTTTAGCAGGGGGTGGTACTCTGGAAACACCATATATTTT. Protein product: CASSFSRGWYSGNTIYF.

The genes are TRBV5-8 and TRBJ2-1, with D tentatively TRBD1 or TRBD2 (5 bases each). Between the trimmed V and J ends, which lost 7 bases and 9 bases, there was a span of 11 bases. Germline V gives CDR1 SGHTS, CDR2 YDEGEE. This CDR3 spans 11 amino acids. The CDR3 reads CASYTGGEQFF. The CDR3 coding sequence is TGTGCCAGCTATACTGGGGGTGAGCAGTTCTTC.